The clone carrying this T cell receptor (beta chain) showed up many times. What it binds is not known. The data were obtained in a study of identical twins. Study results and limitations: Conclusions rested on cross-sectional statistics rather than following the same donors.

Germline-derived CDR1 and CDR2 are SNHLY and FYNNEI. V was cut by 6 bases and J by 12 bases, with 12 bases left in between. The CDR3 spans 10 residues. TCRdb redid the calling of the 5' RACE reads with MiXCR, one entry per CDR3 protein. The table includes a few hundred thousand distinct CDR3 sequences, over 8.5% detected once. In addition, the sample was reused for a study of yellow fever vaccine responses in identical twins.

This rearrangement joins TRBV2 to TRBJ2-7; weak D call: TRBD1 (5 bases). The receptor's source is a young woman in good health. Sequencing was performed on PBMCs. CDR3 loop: CASREAGWYF. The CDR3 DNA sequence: TGTGCCAGCAGAGAGGCAGGGTGGTACTTC.